This record looks at one TCR beta chain sequence and its context. Clones were sequenced by immunoSEQ multiplex PCR, and TCRdb holds only the in-frame ones, with some missing. The data contain some 77,000 clones, 81% of them singletons. The data belong to a study of blood T cell repertoires in COVID-19. Study details: PBMCs, B-cell-depleted T cells, or T cells provided the cDNA or gDNA that made up the material.

The CDR3 has 15 residues. J was trimmed by 7 bases and V by 0 bases; bases with no gene match: 5. CDR1 is MNHNS, CDR2 SASEGT, per germline. The sequencing input was peripheral blood. The sequence derives from a woman in her seventies with acute or convalescent COVID-19. J is TRBJ1-5 and V is TRBV6-1; 8 bases line up with TRBD1. The CDR3 here is CASSEAYRGRQPQHF. The CDR3 coding sequence is TGTGCCAGCAGTGAAGCCTACAGGGGGAGGCAGCCCCAGCATTTT.